This passage covers 5 T cell receptor beta chains from one sample sequenced in a study of cytomegalovirus exposure and HLA in healthy donors. Method: immunoSEQ multiplex PCR; TCRdb's copy keeps in-frame clones and lacks some. The table has more than 250,000 clones, more than 80% seen once. Input material: PBMCs. Every receptor here comes from a woman under 30 in good health and CMV-seronegative.

With respect to this clone: This sample also contains other DNA sequences that code for the same CDR3. This sequence joins TRBV5-1 and TRBJ2-5; D is possibly TRBD1 (6 bases). Germline values: CDR1 SGHRS, CDR2 YFSETQ. This CDR3 contains 13 residues. Trimming stripped 4 bases from V and 5 bases from J, with 12 bases between. The DNA for the CDR3 is TGCGCCAGCAGCCCTGGGGGCCGGGAGACCCAGTACTTC. Amino acid sequence: CASSPGGRETQYF. Supplemented by reference TRBV5-1 and TRBJ2-5, the full variable domain reads KAGVTQTPRYLIKTRGQQVTLSCSPISGHRSVSWYQQTPGQGLQFLFEYFSETQRNKGNFPGRFSGRQFSNSRSEMNVSTLELGDSALYLCASSPGGRETQYFGPGTRLLVL.

V and J are TRBV5-6 and TRBJ2-1; 10 bases align to TRBD2. Germline CDR1 is SGHDT and CDR2 is YYEEEE. J gave up 5 bases and V 7 bases, and 12 bases lay outside the gene matches. This CDR3 region has 16 residues. The CDR3 is CASQGLADYFDNEQFF. In DNA form, the CDR3 reads TGTGCCAGCCAAGGACTAGCGGACTACTTCGACAATGAGCAGTTCTTC.

This clone has only a few counts. The chain recombines TRBV10-1 with TRBJ2-3; 7 bases line up with TRBD2. CDR3 length equals 15 residues. Losses at the gene ends were 6 bases for V and 2 bases for J; bases not matched to a gene: 8. CDR1 WNHNN and CDR2 SYGVQD come from the germline V gene (reference sequence). The CDR3 nucleotides read TGCGCCAGCAGGGTACTAAAGCGGGACACAGATACGCAGTATTTT. It specifies CASRVLKRDTDTQYF.

This sequence joins TRBV7-2 and TRBJ2-2, with TRBD1 identical over 7 bases. The CDR3 is 13 amino acids. Looked up from germline, CDR1 is SGHTA and CDR2 is FQGNSA. The trim removed 8 bases at V and 7 bases at J, leaving 7 bases unmatched. The CDR3 nucleotides are TGTGCCAGCGGCTCGACAGGGATCGGGGAGCTGTTTTTT. The encoded protein is CASGSTGIGELFF.

The CDR3 sequence: CASSPGPGGTGSNTIYF. In nucleotides, the CDR3 is TGCGCCAGCAGCCCCGGGCCCGGGGGGACAGGGTCAAACACCATATATTTT. The chain links TRBV5-1 to TRBJ1-3, with TRBD1 matching over 9 bases. Germline lookup yields CDR1 SGHRS and CDR2 YFSETQ. The junction had 14 bases not matched to a gene; V was cut back by 4 bases and J by 6 bases. The CDR3 spans 17 residues.